The T cell receptor beta chain under discussion was sequenced for a study of blood T cell repertoires in COVID-19. Study-wide background: The United States, Italy and Spain provided the acute and convalescent COVID-19 samples. From T cells, B-cell-depleted T cells, or PBMCs came the material, which was cDNA or gDNA.

The germline V and J ends were trimmed by 5 bases and 2 bases, with 9 bases remaining between them. The CDR3 runs 13 residues. Germline lookup yields CDR1 MNHEY and CDR2 SVGEGT. Per the original data handling: Estimated nucleated cell counts came from reference gene primer amplification. Clones were read by immunoSEQ multiplex PCR, and TCRdb kept only the in-frame ones, dropping some. D and trimming come from the DNA, and the V and J calls and clone size come from that table. The data contain under 200,000 clones, 75% to 95% of them singletons. The chain uses TRBV6-2 or TRBV6-3 and TRBJ1-1, with D possibly being TRBD1 (5 bases). The source is a man in his fifties with acute or convalescent COVID-19. Specimen: peripheral blood. CDR3 in amino acids: CASSPDKNTEAFF. The CDR3 DNA follows: TGTGCCAGCAGTCCGGACAAAAACACTGAAGCTTTCTTT.